These 6 T cell receptor beta chains were sequenced from one sample in a study of T cells in Graves' hyperthyroidism and ophthalmopathy. RNA transcripts were the template for amplifying TCR beta CDR3 regions. A set of HTBI primers served as the primers for a first-round RT-PCR of the TCR CDR3. TCRdb processed the multiplex PCR reads anew with MiXCR; each CDR3 protein has one entry. Among 350,000 or so distinct CDR3 sequences listed, about a sixth were seen once. Material: blood. These receptors were collected from a woman aged 40 to 55 with Graves' ophthalmopathy.

This clonotype was seen many times. V is TRBV12-3 or TRBV12-4 and J is TRBJ1-3; a possible D gene is TRBD1 (5 bases). The ends were cut back, 4 bases at V and 0 bases at J, with 13 bases in the middle. The CDR3 runs to 16 residues. The CDR3 sequence is CASSSYRNYSGNTIYF. Here the CDR3 DNA reads TGTGCCAGCAGTTCATACAGGAATTACTCTGGAAACACCATATATTTT.

This clonotype was counted ten times or more. V gene TRBV19 combines with J gene TRBJ2-2; D assignment may be TRBD1 or TRBD2 (6 bases each). V gave up 2 bases and J gave up 1 base, with 11 bases separating them. Looked up from germline, CDR1 is LNHDA and CDR2 is SQIVND (reference sequence). The CDR3 runs to 16 residues. The CDR3 DNA reads as TGTGCCAGTAGTATACGGGGGCTAAGGAACACCGGGGAGCTGTTTTTT. It codes for CASSIRGLRNTGELFF.

Only a few counts were recorded for this clonotype. The chain has TRBV29-1 and TRBJ2-7; possibly TRBD1 or TRBD2 for D (5 bases each). CDR3 length: 13 amino acids. With 6 bases removed from V and 2 bases from J, the gap between germline ends came to 14 bases. Germline V CDR1 and CDR2: SQVTM, ANQGSEA. CDR3 nucleotides: TGCAGCGTGGTTGGGACGGCTACCTACGAGCAGTACTTC. Residues: CSVVGTATYEQYF.

This clonotype was detected many times. V and J are TRBV12-3 or TRBV12-4 and TRBJ1-6, with 8 bases that match TRBD1. V lost 6 bases to trimming and J lost 3 bases; unmatched junction nucleotides: 4. CDR3 size: 15 residues. The CDR3 sequence is CASRPDRGYNSPLHF. The CDR3, as DNA: TGTGCCAGCAGACCCGACAGGGGCTATAATTCACCCCTCCACTTT.

DNA for the CDR3: TGCGCCAGCAGTGAAGGTACCGAGCAGTACTTC. This gives the protein CASSEGTEQYF. The chain joins TRBV10-1 to TRBJ2-7; D unresolved. V lost 3 bases and J 6 bases, leaving 6 bases between the germline ends. Germline CDR1 and CDR2: WNHNN and SYGVQD (reference sequence). This CDR3 has 11 residues.

At least ten counts were recorded for this clonotype. This chain uses TRBV19 with TRBJ2-7; no firm D call. Trimming cost V 5 bases and J 2 bases, with 13 bases left between them. There are 14 residues in the CDR3. CDR1 and CDR2 from the germline V gene are LNHDA and SQIVND (reference sequence). CDR3 DNA sequence: TGTGCCAGTAGTCCCGGATCTTCTACCTACGAGCAGTACTTC. It yields the protein CASSPGSSTYEQYF.